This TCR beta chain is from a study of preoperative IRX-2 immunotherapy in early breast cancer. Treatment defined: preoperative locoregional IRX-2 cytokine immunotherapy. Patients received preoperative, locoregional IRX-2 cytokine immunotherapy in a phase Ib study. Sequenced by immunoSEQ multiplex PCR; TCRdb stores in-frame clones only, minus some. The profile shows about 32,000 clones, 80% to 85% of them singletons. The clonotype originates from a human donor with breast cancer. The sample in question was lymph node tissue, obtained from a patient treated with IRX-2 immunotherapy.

The CDR3 loop reads CASSRGTSGADTQYF. The CDR3 DNA reads as TGTGCCAGCAGTCGAGGGACTAGCGGGGCAGATACGCAGTATTTT. The chain links TRBV6-8 to TRBJ2-3, with 13 bases that match TRBD2. Germline V gives CDR1 MNHGY, CDR2 SAAAGT. This CDR3 contains 15 residues. The V segment lost 5 bases and the J segment 4 bases; nucleotides outside the gene matches: 3.